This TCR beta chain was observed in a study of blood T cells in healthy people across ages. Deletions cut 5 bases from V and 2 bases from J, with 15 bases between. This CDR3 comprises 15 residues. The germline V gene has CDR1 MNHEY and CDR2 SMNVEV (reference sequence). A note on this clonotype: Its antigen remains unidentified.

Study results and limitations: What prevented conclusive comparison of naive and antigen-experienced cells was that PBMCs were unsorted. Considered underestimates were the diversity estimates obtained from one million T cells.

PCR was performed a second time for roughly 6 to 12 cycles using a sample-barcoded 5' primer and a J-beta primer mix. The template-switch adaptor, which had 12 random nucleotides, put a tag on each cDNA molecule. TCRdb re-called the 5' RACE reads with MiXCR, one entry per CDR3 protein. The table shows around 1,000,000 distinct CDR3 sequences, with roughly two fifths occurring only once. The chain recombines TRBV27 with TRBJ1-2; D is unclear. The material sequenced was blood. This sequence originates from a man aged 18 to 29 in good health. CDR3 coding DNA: TGTGCCAGCAGTCCCTCGATGGGGTCCAACTATGGCTACACCTTC. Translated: CASSPSMGSNYGYTF.